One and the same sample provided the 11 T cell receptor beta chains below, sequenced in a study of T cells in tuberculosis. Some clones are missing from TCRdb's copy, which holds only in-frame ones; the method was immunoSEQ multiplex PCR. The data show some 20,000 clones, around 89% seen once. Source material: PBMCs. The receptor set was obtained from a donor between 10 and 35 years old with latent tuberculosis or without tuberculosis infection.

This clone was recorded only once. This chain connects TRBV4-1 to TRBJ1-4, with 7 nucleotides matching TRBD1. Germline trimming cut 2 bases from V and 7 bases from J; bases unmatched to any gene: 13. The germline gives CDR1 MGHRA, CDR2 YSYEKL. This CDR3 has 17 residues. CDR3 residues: CASSQLVARDSTEKLFF. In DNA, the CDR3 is TGCGCCAGCAGCCAACTCGTCGCCCGGGACAGCACTGAAAAACTGTTTTTT.

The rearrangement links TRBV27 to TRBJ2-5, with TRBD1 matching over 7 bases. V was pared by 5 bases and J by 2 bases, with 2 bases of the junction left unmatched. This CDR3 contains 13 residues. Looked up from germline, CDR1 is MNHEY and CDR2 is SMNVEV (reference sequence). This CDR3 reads CASSIQGQETQYF. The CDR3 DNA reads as TGTGCCAGCAGTATACAGGGGCAAGAGACCCAGTACTTC.

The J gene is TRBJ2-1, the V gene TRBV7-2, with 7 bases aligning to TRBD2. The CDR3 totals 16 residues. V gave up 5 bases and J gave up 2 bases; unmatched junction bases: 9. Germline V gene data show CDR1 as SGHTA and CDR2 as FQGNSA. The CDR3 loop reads CASSAHLAAAYNEQFF. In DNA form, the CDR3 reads TGTGCCAGCAGCGCCCACCTAGCGGCCGCCTACAATGAGCAGTTCTTC.

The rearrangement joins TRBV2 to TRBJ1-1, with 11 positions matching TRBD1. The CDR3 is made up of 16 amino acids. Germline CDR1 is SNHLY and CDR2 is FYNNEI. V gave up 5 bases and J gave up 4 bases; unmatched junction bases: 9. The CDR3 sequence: CASSSWGQGVSTEAFF. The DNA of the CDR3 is TGTGCCAGCAGTTCATGGGGACAGGGGGTAAGCACTGAAGCTTTCTTT.

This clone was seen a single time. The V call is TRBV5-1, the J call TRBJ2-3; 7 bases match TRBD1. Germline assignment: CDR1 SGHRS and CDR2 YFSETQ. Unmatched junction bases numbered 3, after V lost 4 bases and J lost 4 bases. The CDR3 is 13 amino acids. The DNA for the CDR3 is TGCGCCAGCAGCCAACAGGGGCCAGATACGCAGTATTTT. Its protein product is CASSQQGPDTQYF.

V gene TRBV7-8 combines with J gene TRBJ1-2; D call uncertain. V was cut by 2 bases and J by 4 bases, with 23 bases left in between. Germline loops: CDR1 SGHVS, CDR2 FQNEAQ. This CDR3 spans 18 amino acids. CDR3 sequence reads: CASSLYPPGRPIIYGYTF. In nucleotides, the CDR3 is TGTGCCAGCAGCTTATACCCTCCCGGGAGACCGATAATCTATGGCTACACCTTC.

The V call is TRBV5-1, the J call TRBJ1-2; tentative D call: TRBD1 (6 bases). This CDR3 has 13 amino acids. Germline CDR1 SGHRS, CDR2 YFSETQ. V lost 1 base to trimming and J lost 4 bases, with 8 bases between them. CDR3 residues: CASSLTGLYGYTF. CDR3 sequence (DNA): TGCGCCAGCAGCTTGACAGGGCTCTATGGCTACACCTTC.

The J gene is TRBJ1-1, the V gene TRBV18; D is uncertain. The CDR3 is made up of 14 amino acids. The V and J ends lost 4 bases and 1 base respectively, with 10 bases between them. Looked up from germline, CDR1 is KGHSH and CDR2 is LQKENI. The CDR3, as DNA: TGTGCCAGCTCACGGGCCGAGGGGAACACTGAAGCTTTCTTT. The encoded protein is CASSRAEGNTEAFF.

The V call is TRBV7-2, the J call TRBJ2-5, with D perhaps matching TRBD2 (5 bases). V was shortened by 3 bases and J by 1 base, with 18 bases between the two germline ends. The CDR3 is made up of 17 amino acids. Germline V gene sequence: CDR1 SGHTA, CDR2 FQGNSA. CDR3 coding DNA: TGTGCCAGCAGCTTCGGACTTACTCGTCAACTCCAAGAGACCCAGTACTTC. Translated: CASSFGLTRQLQETQYF. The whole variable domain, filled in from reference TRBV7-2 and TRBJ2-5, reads GAGVSQSPSNKVTEKGKDVELRCDPISGHTALYWYRQSLGQGLEFLIYFQGNSAPDKSGLPSDRFSAERTGGSVSTLTIQRTQQEDSAVYLCASSFGLTRQLQETQYFGPGTRLLVL.

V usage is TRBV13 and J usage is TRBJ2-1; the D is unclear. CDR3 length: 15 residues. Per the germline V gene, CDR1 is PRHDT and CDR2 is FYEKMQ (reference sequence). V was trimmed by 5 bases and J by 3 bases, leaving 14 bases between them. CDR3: CASSPPRSSYNEQFF. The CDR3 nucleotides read TGTGCCAGCAGCCCACCGAGGAGTAGCTACAATGAGCAGTTCTTC.

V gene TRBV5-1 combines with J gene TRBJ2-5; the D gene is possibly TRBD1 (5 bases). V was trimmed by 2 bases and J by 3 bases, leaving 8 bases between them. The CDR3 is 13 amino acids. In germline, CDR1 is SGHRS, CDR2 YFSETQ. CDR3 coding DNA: TGCGCCAGCAGCTTCGAAGGGGAAGAGACCCAGTACTTC. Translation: CASSFEGEETQYF.